This T cell receptor (beta chain) was retrieved from a study of CDR3 diversity in severe acne. Trimming left V 1 base short and J 0 bases short, with 8 bases between. The CDR3 loop spans 15 amino acids. Germline V lookup: CDR1 MNHNS, CDR2 SASEGT. TCRdb re-analysed the PCR reads in MiXCR, keeping a single row per CDR3 protein. The table lists tens of thousands of distinct CDR3 sequences, about half of them singletons. The sequence was collected from a male donor with severe acne vulgaris. The rearrangement uses TRBV6-1 and TRBJ2-3; D uncertain. The sequenced sample consisted of blood. In DNA, the CDR3 is TGTGCCAGCAGTGAAGACCTTTACAGCACAGATACGCAGTATTTT. This gives the protein CASSEDLYSTDTQYF.